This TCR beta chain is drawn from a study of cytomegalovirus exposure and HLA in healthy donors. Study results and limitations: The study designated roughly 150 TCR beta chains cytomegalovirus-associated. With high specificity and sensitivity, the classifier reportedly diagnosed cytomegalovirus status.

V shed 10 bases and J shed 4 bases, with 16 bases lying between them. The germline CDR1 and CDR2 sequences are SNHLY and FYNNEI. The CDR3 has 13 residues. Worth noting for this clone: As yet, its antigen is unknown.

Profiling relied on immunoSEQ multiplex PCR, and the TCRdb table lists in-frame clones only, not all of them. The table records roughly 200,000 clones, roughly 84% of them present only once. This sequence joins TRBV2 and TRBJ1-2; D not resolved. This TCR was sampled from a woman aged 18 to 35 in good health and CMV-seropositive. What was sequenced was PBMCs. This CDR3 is CATRPGSLYGYTF. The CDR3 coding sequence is TGTGCCACCCGACCGGGAAGCCTCTATGGCTACACCTTC. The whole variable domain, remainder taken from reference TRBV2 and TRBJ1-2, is EPEVTQTPSHQVTQMGQEVILRCVPISNHLYFYWYRQILGQKVEFLVSFYNNEISEKSEIFDDQFSVERPDGSNFTLKIRSTKLEDSAMYFCATRPGSLYGYTFGSGTRLTVV.